Presented here are 18 T cell receptor beta chains from one specimen sequenced in a study of response to subunit inactivated influenza vaccine. TCRdb reanalysed the RT-PCR reads using MiXCR and keeps one entry per CDR3 protein. This repertoire shows fewer than 250,000 distinct CDR3 sequences, approximately 15% found once; its top ten account for about 25%. This specimen consisted of CD8+ T cells sorted from PBMCs, obtained around 5 days after vaccination. The receptors stem from a man over 45 who received an inactivated influenza vaccine.

The chain is built from TRBV28 and TRBJ2-7, with a possible D match to TRBD2 (5 bases). Trimming removed 7 bases at V and 3 bases at J, with 19 bases between. CDR3 length equals 15 residues. From germline, CDR1 is MDHEN and CDR2 SYDVKM. The CDR3 DNA reads as TGTGCCAGCAAGGTAGTAGCGAGAGAGGGCTACGAGCAGTACTTC. Its translation is CASKVVAREGYEQYF.

The V gene is TRBV6-8, the J gene TRBJ1-2, with 7 bases matching TRBD1. The ends lost 6 bases at V and 4 bases at J; junction bases unmatched: 14. The CDR3 consists of 16 residues. CDR1 is MNHGY and CDR2 is SAAAGT in the germline V gene. CDR3 sequence (DNA): TGTGCCAGCAGAAACAGGGGCTGTCGGAGTGTCTATGGCTACACCTTC. It yields the protein CASRNRGCRSVYGYTF.

The genes are TRBV7-8 and TRBJ2-7; D assignment may be TRBD1 or TRBD2 (5 bases each). Germline V gene lookup returns CDR1 SGHVS and CDR2 FQNEAQ. The germline V and J ends were trimmed by 5 bases and 6 bases, with 20 bases remaining between them. This CDR3 is built from 15 residues. CDR3 nucleotide sequence: TGTGCCAGCAGCCCTTATTTTGGGGGAATGGGCGAGCAGTACTTC. This encodes CASSPYFGGMGEQYF.

The chain uses TRBV7-9 and TRBJ2-7; D is possibly TRBD2 (5 bases). Trimming left V 5 bases short and J 2 bases short, with 19 bases between. This CDR3 spans 16 amino acids. Germline loops: CDR1 SEHNR, CDR2 FQNEAQ (reference sequence). The CDR3 coding sequence is TGTGCCAGCAGCCCCTCCTTTGAGGGATTCCCCTACGAGCAGTACTTC. Its translation: CASSPSFEGFPYEQYF. The entire variable domain, with the rest obtained from reference TRBV7-9 and TRBJ2-7, is as follows: DTGVSQNPRHKITKRGQNVTFRCDPISEHNRLYWYRQTLGQGPEFLTYFQNEAQLEKSRLLSDRFSAERPKGSFSTLEIQRTEQGDSAMYLCASSPSFEGFPYEQYFGPGTRLTVT.

This clonotype showed up just a few times. The DNA for the CDR3 is TGCAGTGCTAGTTGGTGGGGCGGGGGGGCCGCAGAGACCCAGTACTTC. Its protein is CSASWWGGGAAETQYF. The chain has TRBV20-1 and TRBJ2-5; 9 positions match TRBD2. The length of the CDR3 is 16 residues. The V segment lost 3 bases and the J segment 4 bases; nucleotides outside the gene matches: 12. Per germline, CDR1 DFQATT and CDR2 SNEGSKA (reference sequence).

This chain links TRBV2 with TRBJ2-3; tentatively, D is TRBD1 or TRBD2 (5 bases each). The CDR3 is 16 residues long. The V and J ends lost 1 base and 2 bases respectively, with 13 bases between them. Germline CDR1 reads SNHLY; CDR2 reads FYNNEI. The CDR3 DNA reads TGTGCCAGCAGTGAAGTACCGGGACCATACACAGATACGCAGTATTTT. It translates to CASSEVPGPYTDTQYF.

Only a few counts were recorded for this clonotype. The V call is TRBV30, the J call TRBJ1-6, with D unclear. The germline gives CDR1 GTSNPN, CDR2 SVGIG (reference sequence). Trimming removed 1 base at V and 4 bases at J, with 5 bases between. CDR3 length equals 13 residues. The CDR3 loop is CAWSGGYNSPLHF. CDR3 DNA sequence: TGTGCCTGGAGTGGCGGTTATAATTCACCCCTCCACTTT.

This clonotype was counted ten times or more. V is TRBV12-3 or TRBV12-4 and J is TRBJ1-6; 7 bases align to TRBD1. There are 15 residues in the CDR3. The V gene end was trimmed by 6 bases and the J gene end by 7 bases; junction bases not matched to a gene: 9. Written as DNA, the CDR3 is TGTGCCAGCAGCATAGGCAGGGGGTCCAATTCACCCCTCCACTTT. Translation gives CASSIGRGSNSPLHF.

Only a few counts were recorded for this clonotype. The rearrangement joins TRBV7-9 to TRBJ1-2, with unresolved D. This CDR3 spans 12 amino acids. Germline V gives CDR1 SEHNR, CDR2 FQNEAQ (reference sequence). Trimming took off 5 bases at V and 12 bases at J, with 16 bases between the two ends. The chain's CDR3 is CASSTGGVRHTF. CDR3 nucleotide sequence: TGTGCCAGCAGCACGGGCGGGGTACGACACACCTTC.

This sequence joins TRBV6-2 or TRBV6-3 and TRBJ2-7; D remains unclear. Germline V lookup: CDR1 MNHEY, CDR2 SVGEGT. The V gene lost 6 bases and the J gene lost 3 bases, with 12 bases spanning the gap. The CDR3 loop spans 13 amino acids. The CDR3 coding sequence is TGTGCCAGCAGCGGACGCTCCCTCTACGAGCAGTACTTC. Its protein is CASSGRSLYEQYF.

The chain carries TRBV12-3 or TRBV12-4 and TRBJ2-7, with D perhaps matching TRBD1 or TRBD2 (5 bases each). This CDR3 is 12 amino acids long. V was clipped by 6 bases and J by 5 bases, with 11 bases between them. The CDR3 loop is CASSPGPNEQYF. The CDR3 bases are TGTGCCAGCAGCCCGGGACCAAACGAGCAGTACTTC.

The chain uses TRBV7-9 and TRBJ1-2; D gene uncertain. The germline V gene encodes CDR1 SEHNR and CDR2 FQNEAQ (reference sequence). V lost 11 bases, J lost 1 base, and 20 bases lay in between. The CDR3 runs 15 residues. CDR3 loop: CACGEPSRNNYGYTF. DNA of the CDR3: TGTGCCTGTGGGGAACCCTCCCGAAATAACTATGGCTACACCTTC.

This clonotype was detected only a few times. The chain uses TRBV12-3 or TRBV12-4 and TRBJ2-7; the D gene could be TRBD1 or TRBD2 (5 bases each). The CDR3 has 14 residues. V lost 5 bases, J lost 0 bases, and 11 bases lay in between. The CDR3 loop reads CASSPPGTSYEQYF. CDR3 sequence (DNA): TGTGCCAGCAGTCCTCCAGGGACCTCCTACGAGCAGTACTTC.

The chain is built from TRBV6-5 and TRBJ2-2, with no clear D. The germline V gene has CDR1 MNHEY and CDR2 SVGAGI. CDR3 size: 14 residues. V lost 2 bases, J lost 5 bases, and 9 bases lay in between. CDR3 sequence: CASSYRPETGELFF. CDR3 DNA sequence: TGTGCCAGCAGTTACAGGCCTGAGACCGGGGAGCTGTTTTTT.

This chain joins TRBV28 and TRBJ2-7, with D hard to call. With 0 bases removed from V and 2 bases from J, the gap between germline ends came to 8 bases. The CDR3 is 14 residues long. From germline, CDR1 is MDHEN and CDR2 SYDVKM. The CDR3 region has the DNA TGTGCCAGCAGTTTATGGGCAAACGCCTACGAGCAGTACTTC. Translating it yields CASSLWANAYEQYF.

This clonotype has more than one count but fewer than ten. V gene TRBV12-3 or TRBV12-4 combines with J gene TRBJ2-1, with 11 nucleotides matching TRBD2. The ends lost 7 bases at V and 1 base at J; junction bases unmatched: 12. The CDR3 is 18 residues long. The CDR3 spells CASTLLAGEITSYNEQFF. In DNA, the CDR3 is TGTGCCAGCACCCTACTAGCGGGGGAGATAACTTCCTACAATGAGCAGTTCTTC.

The chain recombines TRBV6-5 with TRBJ2-3; D unclear. This CDR3 has 14 amino acids. CDR1 is MNHEY, CDR2 SVGAGI, per germline. V lost 0 bases and J lost 2, with 6 bases in between. The CDR3 region has the DNA TGTGCCAGCAGTTACTCAGACTTCACAGATACGCAGTATTTT. This translates into CASSYSDFTDTQYF.

The gene calls are TRBV20-1 and TRBJ2-7, with D possibly matching TRBD2 (6 bases). The CDR3 covers 13 residues. The germline V gene encodes CDR1 DFQATT and CDR2 SNEGSKA (reference sequence). Trimming removed 6 bases from V and 0 bases from J, with 12 bases in between. CDR3: CSATGSYSYEQYF. The CDR3 DNA reads as TGCAGTGCAACCGGGAGTTACTCCTACGAGCAGTACTTC.